This is a list of T cell receptor beta chains from one sample in a study of blood T cells in healthy people across ages. TCRdb redid the calling of the 5' RACE reads with MiXCR, one entry per CDR3 protein. The sample holds 1.5 million to 2 million distinct CDR3 sequences; approximately 40% are singletons and the top ten take about 23%. Sequenced input: blood. The receptor source for this set is a human donor in good health. The CDR3 runs from the conserved cysteine through the conserved F or W. The order of the fields is J gene, D gene, V gene, clone size, CDR3 DNA, CDR3 protein. A D gene is named only where the DNA matches it firmly. Size tells how often a clone was seen (once, few, many) or the class of an expanded clone, and some rows leave it out.

J gene: TRBJ2-5
D gene: .
V gene: TRBV27
clone size: few
CDR3 DNA: TGTGCCAGCAGCTATAGTGGGGAGTACCAAGAGACCCAGTACTTC
CDR3 protein: CASSYSGEYQETQYF

J gene: TRBJ2-1
D gene: TRBD2
V gene: TRBV27
clone size: .
CDR3 DNA: TGTGCCAGCAGTTTGGTCTGGGGGGGAGGAGGACACAATGAGCAGTTCTTC
CDR3 protein: CASSLVWGGGGHNEQFF

J gene: TRBJ2-5
D gene: TRBD2
V gene: TRBV7-6
clone size: .
CDR3 DNA: TGTGCCAGCAGCTTAGACCCTAGCGGGGGTATTGAGACCCAGTACTTC
CDR3 protein: CASSLDPSGGIETQYF

J gene: TRBJ2-2
D gene: .
V gene: TRBV15
clone size: .
CDR3 DNA: TGTGCCACCAGCAGAGATCTGGCTAACACCGGGGAGCTGTTTTTT
CDR3 protein: CATSRDLANTGELFF

J gene: TRBJ1-2
D gene: TRBD1
V gene: TRBV4-1
clone size: .
CDR3 DNA: TGCGCCAGCAGCCGAATCGGGACAGCTCACTATGGCTACACCTTC
CDR3 protein: CASSRIGTAHYGYTF

J gene: TRBJ2-5
D gene: .
V gene: TRBV7-2
clone size: .
CDR3 DNA: TGTGCCAGCAGCCTCAATAGTGGTGAGCAGTACTTC
CDR3 protein: CASSLNSGEQYF

J gene: TRBJ2-1
D gene: .
V gene: TRBV6-2/TRBV6-3
clone size: few
CDR3 DNA: TGTGCCAGCAACCCGATCTCCTACAATGAGCAGTTCTTC
CDR3 protein: CASNPISYNEQFF

J gene: TRBJ1-1
D gene: .
V gene: TRBV5-6
clone size: .
CDR3 DNA: TGTGCCAGCAGCTGGGTTCCAACAGAAGGTCGGGCTTTCTTT
CDR3 protein: CASSWVPTEGRAFF

J gene: TRBJ2-3
D gene: TRBD1
V gene: TRBV5-1
clone size: .
CDR3 DNA: TGCGCCAGCAGCTTGTTTCCCAGGGGGCCTTACACAGATACGCAGTATTTT
CDR3 protein: CASSLFPRGPYTDTQYF

J gene: TRBJ1-1
D gene: .
V gene: TRBV11-2
clone size: .
CDR3 DNA: TGTGCCAGCAGCCCCGGAGCGGGGGCAGAGGAAGCTTTCTTT
CDR3 protein: CASSPGAGAEEAFF

J gene: TRBJ2-2
D gene: TRBD1
V gene: TRBV10-3
clone size: .
CDR3 DNA: TGTGCCATTTGGACAGGGGTGACCACCGGGGAGCTGTTTTTT
CDR3 protein: CAIWTGVTTGELFF

J gene: TRBJ2-5
D gene: TRBD2
V gene: TRBV12-3/TRBV12-4
clone size: .
CDR3 DNA: TGTGCCAGCACCTTCGGACTAGCGGGGGAAGAGACCCAGTACTTC
CDR3 protein: CASTFGLAGEETQYF

J gene: TRBJ2-7
D gene: .
V gene: TRBV14
clone size: .
CDR3 DNA: TGTTCGTCCGCGGCTGCCTACGAGCAGTACTTC
CDR3 protein: CSSAAAYEQYF

J gene: TRBJ1-1
D gene: .
V gene: TRBV7-2
clone size: .
CDR3 DNA: TGTGCCAGCAGCTCAACCGGGACGAGAGCTTTCTTT
CDR3 protein: CASSSTGTRAFF

J gene: TRBJ1-2
D gene: .
V gene: TRBV5-6
clone size: .
CDR3 DNA: TGTGCCAGCAGCTTATCAGGTCTGGGGCCTAACACCTTC
CDR3 protein: CASSLSGLGPNTF

J gene: TRBJ1-2
D gene: .
V gene: TRBV12-3/TRBV12-4
clone size: .
CDR3 DNA: TGTGCCAGCAGCCTAACCGGGACGGCGATTAACTATGGCTACACCTTC
CDR3 protein: CASSLTGTAINYGYTF

J gene: TRBJ1-1
D gene: .
V gene: TRBV15
clone size: .
CDR3 DNA: TGTGCCACCAGTAGACGAGACGGGGTAGCTTTCTTT
CDR3 protein: CATSRRDGVAFF

J gene: TRBJ2-5
D gene: .
V gene: TRBV29-1
clone size: .
CDR3 DNA: TGCAGCCTAAAAGGGGGGCCCCAAGAGACCCAGTACTTC
CDR3 protein: CSLKGGPQETQYF

J gene: TRBJ2-7
D gene: .
V gene: TRBV6-1
clone size: .
CDR3 DNA: TGTGCCAGCAGTGATTGGCCCCGCCGGCTCCACGAGCAGTACTTC
CDR3 protein: CASSDWPRRLHEQYF

J gene: TRBJ2-3
D gene: .
V gene: TRBV6-5
clone size: once
CDR3 DNA: TGTGCCAGCAATAATCCTGCGGATACGCAGTATTTT
CDR3 protein: CASNNPADTQYF

J gene: TRBJ2-5
D gene: TRBD2
V gene: TRBV20-1
clone size: .
CDR3 DNA: TGCAGTGTTATAGACGCGGGGGTTGGAGAGACCCAGGTCTTC
CDR3 protein: CSVIDAGVGETQVF

J gene: TRBJ2-7
D gene: TRBD2
V gene: TRBV5-1
clone size: few
CDR3 DNA: TGCGCCAGCAGCTTGTTGACTAGCGGGCCGCACTCAACCTACGAGCAGTACTTC
CDR3 protein: CASSLLTSGPHSTYEQYF

J gene: TRBJ2-7
D gene: TRBD2
V gene: TRBV4-3
clone size: .
CDR3 DNA: TGCGCCAGCAGCCAAGATCTTAGCGGGGGGGCCCACGAGCAGTACTTC
CDR3 protein: CASSQDLSGGAHEQYF

J gene: TRBJ2-5
D gene: .
V gene: TRBV10-3
clone size: few
CDR3 DNA: TGTGCCATCGGTGAGCCAGGAGAGACCCAGTACTTC
CDR3 protein: CAIGEPGETQYF

J gene: TRBJ2-1
D gene: TRBD2
V gene: TRBV13
clone size: once
CDR3 DNA: TGTGCCAGCAGGCTAGCGGGGAGAGCACGGGGTGAGCAGTTCTTC
CDR3 protein: CASRLAGRARGEQFF

J gene: TRBJ1-1
D gene: .
V gene: TRBV5-1
clone size: .
CDR3 DNA: TGCGCCAGCAGCTTGGAAGGGGTTGGGGACACTGAAGCTTTCTTT
CDR3 protein: CASSLEGVGDTEAFF

J gene: TRBJ2-3
D gene: TRBD2
V gene: TRBV7-3
clone size: .
CDR3 DNA: TGTGCCAGCAGGGGTAGCGGGGTGGTCACAGATACGCAGTATTTT
CDR3 protein: CASRGSGVVTDTQYF

J gene: TRBJ2-3
D gene: .
V gene: TRBV7-2
clone size: .
CDR3 DNA: TGTGCCAGCAGCCGGGGGGCAAATACGCAGTATTTT
CDR3 protein: CASSRGANTQYF

J gene: TRBJ1-2
D gene: TRBD1
V gene: TRBV20-1
clone size: .
CDR3 DNA: TGCAGTGCTAGCTTACAGGGGTCGAACTATGGCTACACCTTC
CDR3 protein: CSASLQGSNYGYTF

J gene: TRBJ2-1
D gene: TRBD1
V gene: TRBV29-1
clone size: .
CDR3 DNA: TGCAGCGTGATCTCGACAGGGCGGGCCCATTATGAGCAGTTCTTC
CDR3 protein: CSVISTGRAHYEQFF

J gene: TRBJ2-1
D gene: .
V gene: TRBV7-2
clone size: few
CDR3 DNA: TGTGCCAGCAGCTTAGGTGGCAGAAACAATGAGCAGTTCTTC
CDR3 protein: CASSLGGRNNEQFF

J gene: TRBJ2-1
D gene: .
V gene: TRBV7-2
clone size: .
CDR3 DNA: TGTGCCAGCAGCAATCAGGGCAGTCGAGACAATGAGCAGTTCTTC
CDR3 protein: CASSNQGSRDNEQFF

J gene: TRBJ2-7
D gene: .
V gene: TRBV7-2
clone size: few
CDR3 DNA: TGTGCCAGCAGCTTCACATTTTCCTACGAGCAGTACTTC
CDR3 protein: CASSFTFSYEQYF

J gene: TRBJ1-1
D gene: .
V gene: TRBV28
clone size: .
CDR3 DNA: TGTGCCAGCAGACGGGTCCCTGGGTTTATGAACACTGAAGCTTTCTTT
CDR3 protein: CASRRVPGFMNTEAFF

J gene: TRBJ2-7
D gene: TRBD1
V gene: TRBV5-1
clone size: .
CDR3 DNA: TGCGCCAGCAGCCCGGGACAGGGCGGATTGTTCAACGAGCAGTACTTC
CDR3 protein: CASSPGQGGLFNEQYF

J gene: TRBJ2-7
D gene: TRBD1
V gene: TRBV18
clone size: .
CDR3 DNA: TGTGCCAGCTTGGGCCGGACAGGCGGATACGAGCAGTACTTC
CDR3 protein: CASLGRTGGYEQYF

J gene: TRBJ1-1
D gene: .
V gene: TRBV4-1
clone size: few
CDR3 DNA: TGCGCCAGCAGCCTCCGGCCGATGGACACTGAAGCTTTCTTT
CDR3 protein: CASSLRPMDTEAFF

J gene: TRBJ1-2
D gene: .
V gene: TRBV6-2/TRBV6-3
clone size: few
CDR3 DNA: TGTGCCAGCAGTTACAGGGTCCGGGGCTACACCTTC
CDR3 protein: CASSYRVRGYTF

J gene: TRBJ2-7
D gene: TRBD1
V gene: TRBV28
clone size: .
CDR3 DNA: TGTGCCAGCAGTTCCACGTCAGAACAGGGGTACTACGAGCAGTACTTC
CDR3 protein: CASSSTSEQGYYEQYF

J gene: TRBJ2-1
D gene: .
V gene: TRBV20-1
clone size: .
CDR3 DNA: TGCAGTGCTAGAGATCAGTGGGAGCAGTTCTTC
CDR3 protein: CSARDQWEQFF

J gene: TRBJ2-3
D gene: TRBD1
V gene: TRBV12-3/TRBV12-4
clone size: few
CDR3 DNA: TGTGCCAGCAGTTTGATGGGACAGGTGGCAGATACGCAGTATTTT
CDR3 protein: CASSLMGQVADTQYF

J gene: TRBJ2-5
D gene: .
V gene: TRBV7-8
clone size: .
CDR3 DNA: TGTGCCAGCAGCTTGATCTATGTGGGGTTTGGAGAGACCCAGTACTTC
CDR3 protein: CASSLIYVGFGETQYF

J gene: TRBJ1-4
D gene: .
V gene: TRBV6-1
clone size: .
CDR3 DNA: TGTGCCAGCAGTGATCGGGGGGCTGCAACTAATGAAAAACTGTTTTTT
CDR3 protein: CASSDRGAATNEKLFF

J gene: TRBJ1-2
D gene: .
V gene: TRBV9
clone size: .
CDR3 DNA: TGTGCCAGCAGCATTAGTGACTATGGCTACACCTTC
CDR3 protein: CASSISDYGYTF

J gene: TRBJ2-3
D gene: .
V gene: TRBV20-1
clone size: .
CDR3 DNA: TGCAGTGCTAGAGATGGGGGGCGCACAGATACGCAGTATTTT
CDR3 protein: CSARDGGRTDTQYF

J gene: TRBJ2-5
D gene: .
V gene: TRBV20-1
clone size: once
CDR3 DNA: TGCAGTGCTAGATTAAGGGCCCAAGAGACCCAGTACTTC
CDR3 protein: CSARLRAQETQYF

J gene: TRBJ1-2
D gene: TRBD1
V gene: TRBV12-3/TRBV12-4
clone size: few
CDR3 DNA: TGTGCCAGCAGTCCCAATCCCCGGGACAGGGACTATGGCTACACCTTC
CDR3 protein: CASSPNPRDRDYGYTF

J gene: TRBJ2-3
D gene: .
V gene: TRBV7-8
clone size: .
CDR3 DNA: TGTGCCAGCAGCTTGGATCAGGGTACGCAGTATTTT
CDR3 protein: CASSLDQGTQYF

J gene: TRBJ2-5
D gene: .
V gene: TRBV10-3
clone size: .
CDR3 DNA: TGTGCCATCAGTGGAAACGAAGAGACCCAGTACTTC
CDR3 protein: CAISGNEETQYF

J gene: TRBJ2-7
D gene: TRBD1
V gene: TRBV27
clone size: many
CDR3 DNA: TGTGCCAGCAGTGCCGGGACAGGGGCCTACGAGCAGTACTTC
CDR3 protein: CASSAGTGAYEQYF

J gene: TRBJ2-1
D gene: .
V gene: TRBV4-2
clone size: few
CDR3 DNA: TGTGCCAGCAGCCACGGGGGGCAGGGTGAGCAGTTCTTC
CDR3 protein: CASSHGGQGEQFF

J gene: TRBJ2-3
D gene: TRBD1
V gene: TRBV7-2
clone size: .
CDR3 DNA: TGTGCCAGCAGCTTAGCGCCAGGGGGCCCCTTCACAGATGCGCAGTATTTT
CDR3 protein: CASSLAPGGPFTDAQYF

J gene: TRBJ1-2
D gene: TRBD1
V gene: TRBV9
clone size: .
CDR3 DNA: TGTGCCAGCAGCAAAGGGGGCCAGGGCGATTACTATGGCTACACCTTC
CDR3 protein: CASSKGGQGDYYGYTF

J gene: TRBJ1-2
D gene: .
V gene: TRBV4-3
clone size: .
CDR3 DNA: TGCGCCAGCAGCCAATCCAGGGGCTATGGCTACACCTTC
CDR3 protein: CASSQSRGYGYTF

J gene: TRBJ2-5
D gene: .
V gene: TRBV9
clone size: few
CDR3 DNA: TGTGCCAGCAGCGTCTCCGACTGGGGAGGGACCCAGTACTTC
CDR3 protein: CASSVSDWGGTQYF

J gene: TRBJ1-1
D gene: .
V gene: TRBV9
clone size: few
CDR3 DNA: TGTGCCAGCAGCGGGATGGACAAAATGAACACTGAAGCTTTCTTT
CDR3 protein: CASSGMDKMNTEAFF

J gene: TRBJ1-3
D gene: .
V gene: TRBV6-5
clone size: few
CDR3 DNA: TGTGCCAGCAGTAGACCGGGACCCGGCCCTGGAAACACCATATATTTT
CDR3 protein: CASSRPGPGPGNTIYF

J gene: TRBJ1-6
D gene: .
V gene: TRBV11-2
clone size: few
CDR3 DNA: TGTGCCAGCAGCCTGGGACGGCTTAATTCACCCCTCCACTTT
CDR3 protein: CASSLGRLNSPLHF

J gene: TRBJ1-2
D gene: .
V gene: TRBV29-1
clone size: .
CDR3 DNA: TGCAGCGTTACATTGGACTATGGCTACACCTTC
CDR3 protein: CSVTLDYGYTF

J gene: TRBJ1-4
D gene: .
V gene: TRBV29-1
clone size: .
CDR3 DNA: TGCAGCGTTGAGCCCGGGGAATCCCCGGGGGAAAAACTGTTTTTT
CDR3 protein: CSVEPGESPGEKLFF